This T cell receptor beta chain was captured in a study of PD-1 blockade in classical Hodgkin lymphoma. V lost 5 bases, J lost 1 base, and 10 bases stayed unmatched. Germline V CDR1 and CDR2: SGHTA, FQGTGA. This CDR3 is built from 18 residues. As for time point: cycle 4 day 1 (C4D1), after about 6 weeks of nivolumab. Every patient was affected by relapse after autologous stem cell transplantation, while exposure to brentuximab vedotin was not uniform. Produced via immunoSEQ multiplex PCR; TCRdb's table is partial and in-frame only. Among tens of thousands of clones listed, over 60% were seen once. The sequences come from peripheral blood mononuclear cells (PBMCs), collected before the fourth cycle of nivolumab. The chain couples TRBV7-3 to TRBJ2-2; 10 nucleotides line up with TRBD2. The sequence came from a human donor with classical Hodgkin lymphoma. For the CDR3, the DNA is TGTGCCAGCAGCACCATAGCGGGGGGCCCACTGAACACCGGGGAGCTGTTTTTT. Translation gives CASSTIAGGPLNTGELFF.